The T cell receptor (beta chain) under discussion was sequenced for a study of cytomegalovirus exposure and HLA in healthy donors. This clone was seen a handful of times. Antigen specificity is unknown. General study points: Despite most TCR sequences being rare, some public TCRs occurred in many donors. Later, an analysis found that common viral pathogens appeared to be linked with several of the most significant clusters.

It was with 60 Vbeta and 13 Jbeta primers that the PCR ran. Sequencing used immunoSEQ multiplex PCR; TCRdb keeps in-frame clones, though not all of them. Found here are around 65,000 clones, approximately 60% of them singletons; the top ten hold around 2.8%. The source is a man aged 25 to 40 in good health and CMV-seronegative. The sample comprised PBMCs.

The CDR3 DNA reads as TGTGCCAGCCTTAATTCACCCCTCCACTTT. Its protein product is CASLNSPLHF. This rearrangement joins TRBV28 to TRBJ1-6; D uncertain. CDR3 size: 10 residues. V lost 8 bases and J 6 bases, leaving 2 bases between the germline ends. Germline-derived CDR1 and CDR2 are MDHEN and SYDVKM.